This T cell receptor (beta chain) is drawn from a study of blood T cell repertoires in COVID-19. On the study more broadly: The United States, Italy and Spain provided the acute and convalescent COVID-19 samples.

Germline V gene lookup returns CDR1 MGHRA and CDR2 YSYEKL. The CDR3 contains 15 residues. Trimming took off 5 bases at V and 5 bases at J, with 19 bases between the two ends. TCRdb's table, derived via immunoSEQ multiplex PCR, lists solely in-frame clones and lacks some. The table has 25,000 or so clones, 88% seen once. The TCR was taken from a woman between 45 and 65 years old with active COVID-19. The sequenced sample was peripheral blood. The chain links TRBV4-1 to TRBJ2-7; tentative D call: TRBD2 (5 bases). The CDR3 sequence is CASSLRPLSGNEQYF. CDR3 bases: TGCGCCAGCAGCTTGCGACCCCTCAGCGGAAACGAGCAGTACTTC.